One and the same sample provided the 28 T cell receptor beta chains below, sequenced in a study of T cells in localized non-small cell lung cancer. Assay used: immunoSEQ multiplex PCR; TCRdb lists only in-frame clones, some missing. The table shows under 35,000 clones, with approximately 80% occurring only once. The sequenced sample was peripheral blood, obtained before any cancer treatment. These receptor sequences come from a male donor older than 55 with stage II squamous cell lung carcinoma.

The chain links TRBV30 to TRBJ1-2; 10 positions agree with TRBD1. The junction had 1 base not matched to a gene; V was cut back by 5 bases and J by 1 base. The CDR3 covers 13 residues. Per germline, CDR1 GTSNPN and CDR2 SVGIG (reference sequence). DNA for the CDR3: TGTGCCTGGGGACAGGGGGATAACTATGGCTACACCTTC. Protein sequence: CAWGQGDNYGYTF. Combining the CDR3 with reference TRBV30 and TRBJ1-2 gives the whole variable domain SQTIHQWPATLVQPVGSPLSLECTVEGTSNPNLYWYRQAAGRGLQLLFYSVGIGQISSEVPQNLSASRPQDRQFILSSKKLLLSDSGFYLCAWGQGDNYGYTFGSGTRLTVV.

This sequence joins TRBV6-6 and TRBJ1-3, with D possibly being TRBD1 (5 bases). Germline V gives CDR1 MNHNY, CDR2 SVGAGI (reference sequence). The CDR3 runs 16 residues. The V end was cut by 4 bases, the J end by 3 bases, with 16 bases between. CDR3 DNA sequence: TGTGCCAGCAGTTCCCCCAGCGGGGGTGGTGGAAACACCATATATTTT. As protein: CASSSPSGGGGNTIYF.

This clone occurred a few times. The chain employs TRBV5-6 and TRBJ2-7; 9 bases are shared with TRBD1. The CDR3 has 14 residues. V shed 3 bases, J shed 2 bases, and the junction held 3 bases outside the gene matches. Germline CDR1 and CDR2: SGHDT and YYEEEE. The CDR3 sequence: CASSWDRAPYEQYF. CDR3 DNA: TGTGCCAGCAGCTGGGACAGGGCCCCCTACGAGCAGTACTTC.

The chain has TRBV19 and TRBJ2-7; 7 nucleotides agree with TRBD1. Trimming removed 1 base from V and 2 bases from J; junction bases left unmatched: 5. The germline gives CDR1 LNHDA, CDR2 SQIVND (reference sequence). The CDR3 spans 15 residues. Here the CDR3 DNA reads TGTGCCAGTAGTATAGGAGGGGGCGAGACCTACGAGCAGTACTTC. Translating gives CASSIGGGETYEQYF.

This sequence joins TRBV6-1 and TRBJ1-2; no clear D gene. Looked up from germline, CDR1 is MNHNS and CDR2 is SASEGT. The CDR3 is made up of 12 amino acids. V was clipped by 5 bases and J by 7 bases, with 11 bases between them. CDR3 coding DNA: TGTGCCAGCAGTACCCAGCAACTTGGCTACACCTTC. Amino acid sequence: CASSTQQLGYTF.

The chain is built from TRBV15 and TRBJ2-3, with 8 bases identical to TRBD2. Germline CDR1 LNHNV, CDR2 YYDKDF (reference sequence). The junction had 7 bases not matched to a gene; V was cut back by 5 bases and J by 6 bases. This CDR3 is 14 amino acids long. The CDR3 reads CATSAPGGLDTQYF. The CDR3, as DNA: TGTGCCACCAGCGCTCCGGGGGGGTTGGATACGCAGTATTTT.

V gene TRBV6-6 combines with J gene TRBJ2-7; D perhaps matches TRBD2 (6 bases). The length of the CDR3 is 14 residues. V was cut by 5 bases and J by 1 base, with 12 bases left in between. Germline V gene lookup returns CDR1 MNHNY and CDR2 SVGAGI (reference sequence). The DNA of the CDR3 is TGTGCCAGCAGTGGGGTCGGGAGTTCCTACGAGCAGTACTTC. It encodes CASSGVGSSYEQYF.

This chain links TRBV23-1 with TRBJ2-6; 14 bases are shared with TRBD2. TRBV23-1 is recorded as an ORF, its role being uncertain. V was pared by 3 bases and J by 3 bases, with 10 bases of the junction left unmatched. This CDR3 region has 20 residues. CDR3 in amino acids: CASSHLGTSGRTGGANVLTF. CDR3 bases: TGCGCCAGCAGTCACCTCGGGACTAGCGGGAGAACGGGTGGGGCCAACGTCCTGACTTTC.

This clone was seen a few times. This sequence joins TRBV5-1 and TRBJ2-1; a weak D match, TRBD2 (5 bases). The V gene's germline CDR1 is SGHRS and CDR2 YFSETQ. Deletions cut 4 bases from V and 5 bases from J, with 7 bases between. CDR3 length: 12 amino acids. Here the CDR3 reads CASSQTNNEQFF. Here the CDR3 DNA reads TGCGCCAGCAGCCAGACTAACAATGAGCAGTTCTTC. The whole variable domain, remainder taken from reference TRBV5-1 and TRBJ2-1, is KAGVTQTPRYLIKTRGQQVTLSCSPISGHRSVSWYQQTPGQGLQFLFEYFSETQRNKGNFPGRFSGRQFSNSRSEMNVSTLELGDSALYLCASSQTNNEQFFGPGTRLTVL.

This rearrangement joins TRBV28 to TRBJ2-1; tentatively, D is TRBD2 (5 bases). Trimming stripped 3 bases from V and 8 bases from J, with 17 bases between. Germline CDR1 MDHEN, CDR2 SYDVKM. The CDR3 spans 15 residues. The CDR3 DNA reads TGTGCCAGCAGTTTTAGCGTAGGCTATGGCGATGAGCAGTTCTTC. Residues: CASSFSVGYGDEQFF. Drawing the rest from reference TRBV28 and TRBJ2-1, the complete variable domain is DVKVTQSSRYLVKRTGEKVFLECVQDMDHENMFWYRQDPGLGLRLIYFSYDVKMKEKGDIPEGYSVSREKKERFSLILESASTNQTSMYLCASSFSVGYGDEQFFGPGTRLTVL.

About this clone: A far bigger clonotype differs at one base, so this is likely a read error. CDR3 amino acids: CASSWGTEAFF. The CDR3 DNA reads TGTGCCAGCAGCTGGGGCACTGAAGCTTTCTTT. The chain uses TRBV5-4 and TRBJ1-1; D is unclear. This CDR3 region has 11 residues. Germline CDR1 SGHNT, CDR2 YYREEE (reference sequence). V was trimmed by 3 bases and J by 4 bases, leaving 4 bases between them.

The rearrangement links TRBV5-6 to TRBJ2-1; 8 bases agree with TRBD1. The CDR3 extends over 15 amino acids. V lost 0 bases to trimming and J lost 10 bases; unmatched junction nucleotides: 9. Germline V CDR1 and CDR2: SGHDT, YYEEEE. The CDR3 nucleotides read TGTGCCAGCAGCTTGGGGGCGACAGGGGTCAAAGAGCAGTTCTTC. It yields the protein CASSLGATGVKEQFF.

V and J are TRBV9 and TRBJ2-7, with 7 bases identical to TRBD1. The V segment lost 1 base and the J segment 5 bases; nucleotides outside the gene matches: 6. There are 14 residues in the CDR3. Per germline, CDR1 SGDLS and CDR2 YYNGEE. CDR3 residues: CASSVTLDRDEQYF. The CDR3 DNA follows: TGTGCCAGCAGCGTAACCCTTGACAGGGACGAGCAGTACTTC.

This clone has only one observation. The chain uses TRBV5-1 and TRBJ2-6; D might be TRBD1 (5 bases). This CDR3 is 17 amino acids long. Per germline, CDR1 SGHRS and CDR2 YFSETQ. Trimming took off 0 bases at V and 2 bases at J, with 12 bases between the two ends. CDR3 amino acids: CASSLADSSTGANVLTF. The DNA of the CDR3 is TGCGCCAGCAGCTTGGCCGACAGCTCAACTGGGGCCAACGTCCTGACTTTC.

The J gene is TRBJ2-7, the V gene TRBV11-2, with 7 bases matching TRBD2. This CDR3 spans 14 amino acids. V shed 0 bases and J 4 bases; nucleotides not matched to a gene: 3. Germline lookup yields CDR1 SGHAT and CDR2 FQNNGV. The DNA of the CDR3 is TGTGCCAGCAGCTTAGACCAACTAGCGTACGAGCAGTACTTC. Residues: CASSLDQLAYEQYF. Complete variable domain (other parts from reference TRBV11-2 and TRBJ2-7): EAGVAQSPRYKIIEKRQSVAFWCNPISGHATLYWYQQILGQGPKLLIQFQNNGVVDDSQLPKDRFSAERLKGVDSTLKIQPAKLEDSAVYLCASSLDQLAYEQYFGPGTRLTVT.

The chain has TRBV11-2 and TRBJ2-3; D is undetermined. The CDR3 length is 14 residues. Germline CDR1 and CDR2: SGHAT and FQNNGV. V was shortened by 0 bases and J by 5 bases, with 9 bases between the two germline ends. CDR3 residues: CASSLDRSGDTQYF. In DNA, the CDR3 is TGTGCCAGCAGCTTAGACAGGTCTGGAGATACGCAGTATTTT.

V and J are TRBV7-2 and TRBJ2-2; 7 bases agree with TRBD2. V lost 1 base to trimming and J lost 4 bases; unmatched junction nucleotides: 6. Germline CDR1 and CDR2: SGHTA and FQGNSA. The CDR3 loop spans 16 amino acids. The CDR3 DNA is TGTGCCAGCAGCTTAGGCTCTGGACTAGGCACCGGGGAGCTGTTTTTT. Translating it yields CASSLGSGLGTGELFF.

The chain has TRBV5-4 and TRBJ2-2; 11 bases match TRBD2. There are 16 residues in the CDR3. Germline CDR1 and CDR2: SGHNT and YYREEE (reference sequence). V gave up 2 bases and J gave up 3 bases; unmatched junction bases: 3. This CDR3 is CASSLGTSGYTGELFF. The CDR3 DNA reads TGTGCCAGCAGCTTAGGGACTAGCGGATACACCGGGGAGCTGTTTTTT.

This clone was seen a single time. The rearrangement joins TRBV30 to TRBJ1-5; D remains unclear. The V and J ends lost 3 bases and 2 bases respectively, with 14 bases between them. The CDR3 loop spans 15 amino acids. The germline V gene has CDR1 GTSNPN and CDR2 SVGIG (reference sequence). CDR3 sequence: CAWRKGVGGNQPQHF. CDR3 DNA: TGTGCCTGGAGGAAGGGAGTTGGAGGCAATCAGCCCCAGCATTTT.

The V and J genes are TRBV6-6 and TRBJ2-7; the D is unclear. Germline loops: CDR1 MNHNY, CDR2 SVGAGI (reference sequence). The CDR3 is made up of 14 amino acids. Trimming took off 0 bases at V and 3 bases at J, with 9 bases between the two ends. CDR3 protein: CASSYSGFYYEQYF. Here the CDR3 DNA reads TGTGCCAGCAGTTACTCAGGGTTTTACTACGAGCAGTACTTC.

V usage is TRBV7-9 and J usage is TRBJ2-3; no clear D gene. Trimming stripped 0 bases from V and 0 bases from J, with 4 bases between. The CDR3 contains 14 residues. Germline V gene sequence: CDR1 SEHNR, CDR2 FQNEAQ (reference sequence). The CDR3 region is CASSLAESTDTQYF. The CDR3 coding sequence is TGTGCCAGCAGCTTAGCGGAGAGCACAGATACGCAGTATTTT.

The chain employs TRBV30 and TRBJ2-1; 13 bases agree with TRBD2. The V gene's germline CDR1 is GTSNPN and CDR2 SVGIG (reference sequence). CDR3 size: 14 residues. V was pared by 3 bases and J by 10 bases, with 6 bases of the junction left unmatched. The CDR3 nucleotides are TGTGCCTGGAGACTAGCGGGAGGGCCGAGGGAGCAGTTCTTC. Its translation is CAWRLAGGPREQFF.

The CDR3: CASGPEKNTEAFF. CDR3 sequence (DNA): TGTGCCAGCGGTCCCGAGAAGAACACTGAAGCTTTCTTT. The V and J genes are TRBV18 and TRBJ1-1, with no clear D. Germline V gene sequence: CDR1 KGHSH, CDR2 LQKENI. V was shortened by 8 bases and J by 1 base, with 11 bases between the two germline ends. The CDR3 contains 13 residues.

The rearrangement uses TRBV11-2 and TRBJ2-3, with 7 bases matching TRBD2. The CDR3 spans 15 residues. J was trimmed by 2 bases and V by 5 bases; bases with no gene match: 7. Germline V lookup: CDR1 SGHAT, CDR2 FQNNGV. The CDR3, as DNA: TGTGCCAGCAGCCCCCAGCGGGGTCCCACAGATACGCAGTATTTT. This encodes CASSPQRGPTDTQYF.

This chain links TRBV6-6 with TRBJ2-7; D not certain. From germline, CDR1 is MNHNY and CDR2 SVGAGI (reference sequence). The CDR3 is 14 amino acids. The ends were cut back, 2 bases at V and 7 bases at J, with 15 bases in the middle. The CDR3 DNA reads as TGTGCCAGCAGTTACCATGGTGGGAAGGTTGAGCAGTACTTC. It specifies CASSYHGGKVEQYF.

The V call is TRBV19, the J call TRBJ2-3; 7 bases match TRBD2. The CDR3 has 16 residues. CDR1 is LNHDA and CDR2 is SQIVND in the germline V gene (reference sequence). V was pared by 1 base and J by 8 bases, with 12 bases of the junction left unmatched. CDR3 bases: TGTGCCAGTAGTATAGGGGCGGTAAGCGGCGGGGGTACGCAGTATTTT. It is translated as CASSIGAVSGGGTQYF.

This chain joins TRBV19 and TRBJ1-5; D not resolved. V was shortened by 7 bases and J by 11 bases, with 21 bases between the two germline ends. This CDR3 spans 14 amino acids. Germline CDR1 and CDR2: LNHDA and SQIVND (reference sequence). The CDR3 protein is CASTREDHPGSQHF. The CDR3, as DNA: TGTGCCAGTACCCGGGAGGACCACCCGGGGTCCCAGCATTTT.

V is TRBV10-2 and J is TRBJ2-1; 7 nucleotides line up with TRBD2. Per germline, CDR1 WSHSY and CDR2 SAAADI. The CDR3 contains 13 residues. V lost 9 bases, J lost 12 bases, and 14 bases stayed unmatched. This chain's CDR3 is CASHSGTKAGQFF. CDR3 nucleotides: TGCGCCAGTCATTCCGGGACTAAGGCCGGGCAGTTCTTC.